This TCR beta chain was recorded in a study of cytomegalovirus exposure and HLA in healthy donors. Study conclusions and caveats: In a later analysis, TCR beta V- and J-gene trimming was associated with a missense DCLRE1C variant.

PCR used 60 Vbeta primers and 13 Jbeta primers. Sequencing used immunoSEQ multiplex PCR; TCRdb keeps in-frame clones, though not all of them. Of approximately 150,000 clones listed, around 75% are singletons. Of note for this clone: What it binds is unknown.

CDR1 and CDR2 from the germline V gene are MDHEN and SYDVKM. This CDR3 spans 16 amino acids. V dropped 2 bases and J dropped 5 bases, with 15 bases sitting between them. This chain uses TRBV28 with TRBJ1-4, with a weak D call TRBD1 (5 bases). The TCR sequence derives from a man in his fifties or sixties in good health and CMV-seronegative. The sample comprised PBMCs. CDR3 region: CASSLDTGGKNEKLFF. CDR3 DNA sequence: TGTGCCAGCAGTTTAGATACGGGGGGGAAAAATGAAAAACTGTTTTTT.